This TCR beta chain was sequenced for a study of technical replicates of blood from several donors. V dropped 3 bases and J dropped 2 bases, with 14 bases sitting between them. CDR1 and CDR2 from the germline V gene are LNHDA and SQIVND (reference sequence). The CDR3 spans 16 residues. The repertoire was sequenced with immunoSEQ multiplex PCR; TCRdb's copy has only in-frame clones and lacks some. The data contain tens of thousands of clones, 87% of them singletons. The TCR was taken from a human donor in good health. Some clones in this sample may be carry-over from other donors' samples. This chain links TRBV19 with TRBJ1-5, with D perhaps TRBD1 (6 bases). The sample taken for sequencing was PBMCs. CDR3 in amino acids: CASSIIRGAGNQPQHF. The CDR3 DNA follows: TGTGCCAGTAGTATCATACGGGGGGCGGGCAATCAGCCCCAGCATTTT.